These 21 T cell receptor beta chains were sequenced from one sample in a study of blood T cell repertoires in COVID-19. Sequenced by immunoSEQ multiplex PCR; TCRdb stores in-frame clones only, minus some. There are about 220,000 clones in the sample; 86% occur only once, and more than 3.5% lies in the top ten. The sample taken for sequencing was PBMCs or T cells enriched from blood (not recorded which). Source of these receptors: a woman in her forties with acute COVID-19.

The V and J genes are TRBV5-1 and TRBJ1-2; TRBD1 aligns across 7 bases. The CDR3 runs to 15 residues. With 3 bases clipped from V and 5 bases from J, the junction kept 10 bases outside the gene matches. Germline V gene data show CDR1 as SGHRS and CDR2 as YFSETQ. In DNA, the CDR3 is TGCGCCAGCAGCTCGGAATGGGGACAGTCGTATGGCTACACCTTC. Encoded protein: CASSSEWGQSYGYTF.

The gene calls are TRBV6-4 and TRBJ2-1, with 10 bases fitting TRBD2. J lost 7 bases, V lost 4 bases, and 7 bases had no gene match. Looked up from germline, CDR1 is MRHNA and CDR2 is SNTAGT. The CDR3 consists of 15 residues. The CDR3 spells CASSASGGAQNEQFF. In nucleotides, the CDR3 is TGTGCCAGCAGTGCCAGCGGGGGGGCGCAAAATGAGCAGTTCTTC.

V usage is TRBV18 and J usage is TRBJ1-2; the match to TRBD1 covers 8 bases. Unmatched junction bases numbered 10, after V lost 3 bases and J lost 1 base. The CDR3 runs to 17 residues. Germline CDR1 is KGHSH and CDR2 is LQKENI. CDR3 loop: CASSPATPGQVNYGYTF. For the CDR3, the DNA is TGTGCCAGCTCACCGGCAACTCCGGGACAGGTTAACTATGGCTACACCTTC.

The CDR3 region is CASSATFSGGFSVNQPQHF. CDR3 in DNA: TGTGCCAGCAGTGCGACCTTTTCGGGTGGGTTTTCGGTCAATCAGCCCCAGCATTTT. The chain is built from TRBV6-1 and TRBJ1-5, with D uncertain. Per the germline V gene, CDR1 is MNHNS and CDR2 is SASEGT. V was cut by 4 bases and J by 3 bases, with 25 bases left in between. This CDR3 is 19 amino acids long.

V usage is TRBV5-1 and J usage is TRBJ1-2; TRBD1 aligns across 7 bases. J was trimmed by 2 bases and V by 6 bases; bases with no gene match: 10. In germline, CDR1 is SGHRS, CDR2 YFSETQ. This CDR3 is 15 amino acids long. Here the CDR3 reads CASTREIRGNYGYTF. In nucleotides, the CDR3 is TGCGCCAGCACCAGGGAGATCAGGGGGAACTATGGCTACACCTTC.

The rearrangement links TRBV18 to TRBJ1-4; 7 nucleotides line up with TRBD1. The CDR3 contains 16 residues. Germline V gene sequence: CDR1 KGHSH, CDR2 LQKENI. With 3 bases clipped from V and 8 bases from J, the junction kept 12 bases outside the gene matches. Here the CDR3 reads CASSPSMTGMGEKLFF. Written as DNA, the CDR3 is TGTGCCAGCTCACCGTCCATGACAGGGATGGGGGAAAAACTGTTTTTT.

V gene TRBV7-3 combines with J gene TRBJ2-1, with 9 bases identical to TRBD1. The CDR3 covers 15 residues. The trim removed 1 base at V and 9 bases at J, leaving 7 bases unmatched. Per the germline V gene, CDR1 is SGHTA and CDR2 is FQGTGA. For the CDR3, the DNA is TGTGCCAGCAGCTTAAAACAGGGGGCGTCCGGTGAGCAGTTCTTC. Translation: CASSLKQGASGEQFF.

The chain recombines TRBV7-9 with TRBJ1-2, with D possibly being TRBD1 (5 bases). The CDR3 extends over 17 amino acids. Germline values: CDR1 SEHNR, CDR2 FQNEAQ (reference sequence). The ends were cut back, 1 base at V and 2 bases at J, with 17 bases in the middle. CDR3 loop: CASSLVTGERSNYGYTF. The CDR3 coding sequence is TGTGCCAGCAGCTTAGTAACAGGTGAAAGATCCAACTATGGCTACACCTTC.

The rearrangement links TRBV19 to TRBJ1-2; D is unclear. The CDR3 runs to 14 residues. Germline CDR1 is LNHDA and CDR2 is SQIVND (reference sequence). Trimming took off 3 bases at V and 5 bases at J, with 13 bases between the two ends. The CDR3 reads CASSITSLRYGYTF. The DNA of the CDR3 is TGTGCCAGTAGTATTACCTCACTTCGTTATGGCTACACCTTC.

The chain is built from TRBV10-2 and TRBJ2-3; D uncertain. Trimming removed 8 bases from V and 0 bases from J, with 9 bases in between. The germline CDR1 and CDR2 sequences are WSHSY and SAAADI. The CDR3 covers 13 residues. CDR3 sequence: CASGDASTDTQYF. CDR3 nucleotide sequence: TGCGCCAGCGGAGATGCTAGCACAGATACGCAGTATTTT.

The V gene is TRBV13, the J gene TRBJ1-6; possibly TRBD1 for D (5 bases). Trimming shortened V by 8 bases and J by 9 bases, and 20 bases separated the two germline ends. This CDR3 region has 15 residues. CDR1 is PRHDT, CDR2 FYEKMQ, per germline (reference sequence). CDR3 sequence: CASHPRGVRGSPLHF. CDR3 DNA: TGTGCCAGCCACCCCCGCGGGGTGAGGGGTTCACCCCTCCACTTT. The full variable domain, its missing parts supplied by reference TRBV13 and TRBJ1-6, is AAGVIQSPRHLIKEKRETATLKCYPIPRHDTVYWYQQGPGQDPQFLISFYEKMQSDKGSIPDRFSAQQFSDYHSELNMSSLELGDSALYFCASHPRGVRGSPLHFGNGTRLTVT.

This clone was counted only a few times. The rearrangement links TRBV24-1 to TRBJ2-1; 11 positions agree with TRBD2. CDR3 length: 16 residues. The ends lost 1 base at V and 9 bases at J; junction bases unmatched: 7. Germline V lookup: CDR1 KGHDR, CDR2 SFDVKD. CDR3 in amino acids: CATSDFSGGAEGEQFF. Here the CDR3 DNA reads TGTGCCACCAGTGATTTTAGCGGGGGGGCCGAGGGTGAGCAGTTCTTC.

Comments on this clone: The same CDR3 can be traced to other DNA sequences in this sample. The V and J genes are TRBV2 and TRBJ1-2; 7 bases fit TRBD1. The CDR3 is 14 amino acids. J lost 0 bases, V lost 6 bases, and 4 bases had no gene match. The germline V gene encodes CDR1 SNHLY and CDR2 FYNNEI. The CDR3 DNA follows: TGTGCCAGCAGCGCAGGGGGAGCTAACTATGGCTACACCTTC. Translating it yields CASSAGGANYGYTF.

This rearrangement joins TRBV7-9 to TRBJ1-4, with 7 bases matching TRBD1. V was pared by 1 base and J by 5 bases, with 10 bases of the junction left unmatched. The CDR3 has 17 residues. The germline CDR1 and CDR2 sequences are SEHNR and FQNEAQ (reference sequence). DNA for the CDR3: TGTGCCAGCAGCTTAGTGTCTACCGGGACAGTCAATGAAAAACTGTTTTTT. Translation gives CASSLVSTGTVNEKLFF.

The chain has TRBV7-9 and TRBJ1-1; D gene ambiguous. Trimming cost V 0 bases and J 3 bases, with 11 bases left between them. This CDR3 comprises 15 residues. Germline V lookup: CDR1 SEHNR, CDR2 FQNEAQ (reference sequence). The CDR3 is CASSLARGYHTEAFF. The CDR3 DNA follows: TGTGCCAGCAGCTTAGCGCGGGGTTATCACACTGAAGCTTTCTTT.

The rearrangement links TRBV4-3 to TRBJ2-1, with 8 positions matching TRBD2. V was pared by 1 base and J by 4 bases, with 6 bases of the junction left unmatched. This CDR3 spans 16 amino acids. Germline loops: CDR1 LGHNA, CDR2 YSLEER. Written as DNA, the CDR3 is TGCGCCAGCAGCCAAGGTCAGGGACTAGGATACAATGAGCAGTTCTTC. Its protein is CASSQGQGLGYNEQFF.

The chain has TRBV2 and TRBJ2-5; 14 bases map to TRBD2. This CDR3 comprises 16 residues. V was clipped by 6 bases and J by 4 bases; unmatched bases: 7. Germline-derived CDR1 and CDR2 are SNHLY and FYNNEI. The CDR3 DNA follows: TGTGCCAGCAGCTTTGGACTAGCGGGGGGTGGAGAGACCCAGTACTTC. Translation gives CASSFGLAGGGETQYF.

The DNA for the CDR3 is TGCGCCAGCAGCTTGGCCGGGTACGACTATGGCTACACCTTC. It translates to CASSLAGYDYGYTF. The chain couples TRBV5-1 to TRBJ1-2, with D unresolved. Looked up from germline, CDR1 is SGHRS and CDR2 is YFSETQ. The CDR3 extends over 14 amino acids. Trimming took off 0 bases at V and 3 bases at J, with 9 bases between the two ends.

The chain recombines TRBV5-1 with TRBJ2-3, with TRBD1 as a possible D gene (7 bases). The CDR3 runs 14 residues. V gave up 2 bases and J gave up 8 bases, with 15 bases separating them. In germline, CDR1 is SGHRS, CDR2 YFSETQ. The CDR3 coding sequence is TGCGCCAGCAGCTTATCGCAGGGGGGAGGTACGCAGTATTTT. It translates to CASSLSQGGGTQYF. Full variable domain (outside the CDR3, taken from reference TRBV5-1 and TRBJ2-3): KAGVTQTPRYLIKTRGQQVTLSCSPISGHRSVSWYQQTPGQGLQFLFEYFSETQRNKGNFPGRFSGRQFSNSRSEMNVSTLELGDSALYLCASSLSQGGGTQYFGPGTRLTVL.

The rearrangement uses TRBV11-2 and TRBJ1-3; D is uncertain. The CDR3 is made up of 14 amino acids. V was trimmed by 1 base and J by 0 bases, leaving 4 bases between them. Germline-derived CDR1 and CDR2 are SGHAT and FQNNGV. The CDR3 is CASSLVVSGNTIYF. Here the CDR3 DNA reads TGTGCCAGCAGCTTAGTCGTCTCTGGAAACACCATATATTTT. Using reference TRBV11-2 and TRBJ1-3 for the parts outside the CDR3, the full variable domain is EAGVAQSPRYKIIEKRQSVAFWCNPISGHATLYWYQQILGQGPKLLIQFQNNGVVDDSQLPKDRFSAERLKGVDSTLKIQPAKLEDSAVYLCASSLVVSGNTIYFGEGSWLTVV.

The genes are TRBV2 and TRBJ2-5; 7 positions match TRBD1. The CDR3 contains 14 residues. The V and J ends lost 1 base and 5 bases, in that order; junction bases with no gene match: 4. Germline V gene lookup returns CDR1 SNHLY and CDR2 FYNNEI. CDR3 nucleotides: TGTGCCAGCAGTGAAGAACAGGGGTTGGAGACCCAGTACTTC. Its translation: CASSEEQGLETQYF.